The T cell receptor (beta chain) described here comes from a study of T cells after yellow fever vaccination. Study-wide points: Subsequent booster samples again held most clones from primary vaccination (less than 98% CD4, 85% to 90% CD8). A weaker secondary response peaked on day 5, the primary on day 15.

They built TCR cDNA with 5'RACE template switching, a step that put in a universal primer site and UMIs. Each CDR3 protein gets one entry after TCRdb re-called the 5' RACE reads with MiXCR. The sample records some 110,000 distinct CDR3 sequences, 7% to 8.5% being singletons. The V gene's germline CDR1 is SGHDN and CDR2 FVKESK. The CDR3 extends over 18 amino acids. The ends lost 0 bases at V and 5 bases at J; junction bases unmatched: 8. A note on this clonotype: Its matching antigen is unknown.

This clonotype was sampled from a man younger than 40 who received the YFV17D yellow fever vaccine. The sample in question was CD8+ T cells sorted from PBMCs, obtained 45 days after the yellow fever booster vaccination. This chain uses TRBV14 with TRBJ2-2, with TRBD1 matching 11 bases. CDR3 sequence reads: CASSQELPGQGVTGELFF. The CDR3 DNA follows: TGTGCCAGCAGCCAAGAACTCCCGGGACAGGGGGTGACCGGGGAGCTGTTTTTT.